This T cell receptor (beta chain) was obtained from a study of regulatory T cells in long-lasting Graves disease. In the study overall: With positive TSH receptor antibodies and over 5 years of antithyroid drugs, Graves' disease was considered persistent.

Investigators prepared the TCR beta libraries by applying iRepertoire HTBI primers and Arm-PCR of CDR3 regions. TCRdb used MiXCR to reprocess the multiplex PCR reads, holding one entry per CDR3 protein. Counted here are 500,000 to 800,000 distinct CDR3 sequences, 25% to 35% occurring once; the ten biggest clones make up 40% to 55%. Regarding the study as a whole: The study examined only peripheral blood, not thyroid tissue. TCR diversity was lower in persistent than newly diagnosed Graves' disease.

About this clonotype itself: What it binds is unknown.

Time point: persistent/refractory GD, antithyroid drugs over 5 years with positive TRAb. The authors made the TCR library using RNA they extracted from PBMCs. Germline-derived CDR1 and CDR2 are SEHNR and FQNEAQ (reference sequence). The CDR3 loop spans 13 amino acids. Deletions cut 5 bases from V and 6 bases from J, with 14 bases between. This chain uses TRBV7-9 with TRBJ2-7, with D possibly being TRBD1 (5 bases). This sample comprised peripheral blood mononuclear cells (PBMCs), obtained when the disease was refractory, from a patient treated with antithyroid drugs. The clonotype comes from a female donor with Graves disease. CDR3 nucleotides: TGTGCCAGCAGCCACTCCACAGGCCTCGAGCAGTACTTC. Translating it yields CASSHSTGLEQYF.